This T cell receptor (beta chain) was sequenced for a study of blood T cells in healthy people across ages (dated by TCRdb to about 2015). About the study as a whole: In model experiments, template switching captured roughly one uniquely barcoded TCR beta cDNA molecule for every two T cells. The donors were divided into four age groups: young (average approximately 17 years), middle-aged (approximately 39), aged (approximately 59) and long-lived (approximately 74). To track age-related changes in TCR beta repertoire diversity, the study relied on deep sequencing normalized with unique cDNA molecular identifiers. The study analyzed two additional independent replicas of 1 million unique cDNA reads from the same blood draw for two donors, one aged 18 to 30 and one aged 80 or older. To avoid experimental bias, donors of different ages were randomly spread across the sequencing lanes. The full study reports these points: Because the CMV infection status of the donors was unknown, age-related changes in expanded clonotypes may potentially have been confounded. The long-lived group showed more naive CD4+ T cells, fewer expanded clones and increased TCR diversity than the aged group, suggesting age selection. Estimates of total diversity based on one million sequenced T cells were regarded as lower bounds and as underestimates. As age increased, observed TCR beta diversity per million T cells dropped in a roughly linear way, and a significant reduction was already evident by age about 40. There was a strong correlation between observed TCR beta diversity and the percentage of naive T cells measured by flow cytometry. Because profiling used bulk unsorted PBMCs, naive and antigen-experienced compartments could not be compared conclusively.

CDR1 SGHDT and CDR2 YYEEEE were looked up in the germline V gene. The CDR3, cysteine through phenylalanine, is 14 amino acids long. The DNA shown is the 42-base CDR3, in frame from base 1. As regards this clonotype: There is no known antigen for this receptor. Relative to the germline gene, one junction end is altered; a read error may explain this.

Libraries were constructed by 5' RACE. TCRdb names Illumina HiSeq 2500 as the instrument used. The second PCR ran for about 7 to 11 cycles and used a J-beta primer mix along with a sample-barcoded 5' primer. A template-switch 5' adaptor carrying 12 random nucleotides introduced a unique molecular identifier onto each TCR beta cDNA molecule. Each sample yielded at least 3 million CDR3-containing paired-end reads. The Mint cDNA synthesis kit, primed by a TRBC-specific oligonucleotide, was used to synthesize first-strand cDNA from all RNA. All cDNA was treated with uracil-DNA glycosylase and then went through a first 18-cycle PCR with the universal primers M1SS and BC2_uni_R. On the authors' methods: For normalization, 1 million high-quality reads, each with a distinct molecular identifier, were randomly selected from each sample. Instead of being binned into consensus sequences, reads that shared molecular identifiers were thrown out. CDR3 identification, clonotype clustering and error correction used MiTCR with a Q25 quality threshold and the strictest error-elimination algorithm. A nonparametric unseen species model with Euler transformation was used to estimate lower-bound total TCR beta diversity. TCRdb trimmed public reads at Q25 via fastp, called clones via MiXCR and kept in-frame beta chains. Entries that share a CDR3 protein sequence are merged under the most common genes and DNA. V and J calls and clone size were set by TCRdb, not the authors. The sample table contains about 680,000 distinct CDR3 sequences; only one count was recorded for 49% of them. 25% to 35% of the sample comes from the top ten.

Systemically healthy Caucasian individuals from Russia, 35 to 40 in total and aged about 6 to 90 years, were included as donors. About 10 milliliters of peripheral blood were collected from each donor into EDTA-treated Vacutainer tubes. Ficoll-Paque density-gradient centrifugation was used to isolate PBMCs, with at least 6.5 million obtained per sample. Total RNA, at least 5 micrograms per sample, was extracted from PBMCs with Trizol reagent. The percentages of naive CD45RAhigh/CD27high T cells were determined by flow cytometry on a PBMC aliquot from every donor. Sequencing was done on a sample of blood. The sequence was collected from a woman between 55 and 75 years old in good health. Recombination joined TRBV5-6 with TRBJ1-2; a confident D gene designation cannot be given. The DNA reads as follows: TGTGCCAGCAGCTTGGGGAGACTTAACTATGACTACACCTTC. This yields the protein CASSLGRLNYDYTF.